This T cell receptor beta chain was profiled in a study of T cell responses to AZD1222 COVID-19 vaccine. Findings and caveats of the study: Only a handful of people who got AZD1222 tested seropositive at baseline. White British ancestry dominated among donors, who included more females, and clonal diversity was possibly underestimated.

Some clones are missing from TCRdb's copy, which holds only in-frame ones; the method was immunoSEQ multiplex PCR. The data contain around 99,000 clones, approximately 90% of them singletons. Second doses that came at about 4 or about 12 weeks were put together. As regards this clone: The target antigen is unknown. The junction departs from the called germline gene at one end, perhaps through a read error.

The starting material was peripheral blood, obtained 28 days after the second AZD1222 dose. The clonotype comes from an adult who received the AZD1222 COVID-19 vaccine.

CDR3 DNA sequence: TGTGCCAGCTCACCTAGGACAGGGACGAATAGGGTCTTC. This sequence encodes CASSPRTGTNRVF. V gene TRBV18 combines with J gene TRBJ2-1, with 8 bases that match TRBD1. CDR1 and CDR2 from the germline V gene are KGHSH and LQKENI. The length of the CDR3 is 13 residues.